The 8 T cell receptor beta chains presented below share a single source sample, sequenced in a study of Graves' ophthalmopathy and Graves' hyperthyroidism. Amplification of the TCR beta CDR3 regions used RNA transcripts (as template). First-round RT-PCR relied on HTBI primers, and a second-round multiplex PCR came next. Using its own MiXCR run on the multiplex PCR reads, TCRdb lists one record per CDR3 protein. The table shows 660,000 or so distinct CDR3 sequences, with over 40% occurring only once. The sequenced material came from peripheral blood. These receptors were collected from an adult man with Graves' ophthalmopathy.

V gene TRBV10-1 combines with J gene TRBJ2-7, with D perhaps matching TRBD2 (5 bases). The CDR3 length is 13 residues. Between the trimmed V and J ends, which lost 8 bases and 6 bases, there was a span of 17 bases. Germline V gene sequence: CDR1 WNHNN, CDR2 SYGVQD (reference sequence). This CDR3 is CASVERGTGEQYF. CDR3 nucleotide sequence: TGCGCCAGCGTTGAACGGGGAACGGGCGAGCAGTACTTC.

The chain has TRBV25-1 and TRBJ1-1, with D possibly being TRBD1 (6 bases). Germline V gene data show CDR1 as MGHDK and CDR2 as SYGVNS. V dropped 7 bases and J dropped 7 bases, with 19 bases sitting between them. This CDR3 is 14 amino acids long. CDR3 region: CASTLEAGTNEAFF. As DNA, the CDR3 is TGTGCCAGCACCCTGGAGGCGGGGACAAATGAAGCTTTCTTT.

This clonotype was recorded many times. This sequence joins TRBV4-3 and TRBJ2-5; D not resolved. The CDR3 spans 16 residues. V was cut by 0 bases and J by 5 bases, with 16 bases left in between. CDR1 LGHNA and CDR2 YSLEER come from the germline V gene. CDR3 in DNA: TGCGCCAGCAGCCAAGACTGGACGGTCAATGGGGAGACCCAGTACTTC. Translating it yields CASSQDWTVNGETQYF.

This clonotype was seen a few times. The chain recombines TRBV29-1 with TRBJ2-3; D is uncertain. The CDR3 is made up of 12 amino acids. Trimming removed 5 bases at V and 6 bases at J, with 12 bases between. Germline CDR1 SQVTM, CDR2 ANQGSEA. The CDR3 spells CSVRAGRDTQYF. In DNA form, the CDR3 reads TGCAGCGTTCGCGCCGGCCGGGATACGCAGTATTTT.

The gene calls are TRBV11-2 and TRBJ2-7; TRBD2 matches at 8 bases. In germline, CDR1 is SGHAT, CDR2 FQNNGV. This CDR3 has 15 amino acids. The J segment lost 2 bases and the V segment lost 5 bases, leaving 8 bases of the junction unmatched. The CDR3 loop is CASSPGGQVAYEQYF. CDR3 sequence (DNA): TGTGCCAGCAGCCCGGGGGGGCAGGTGGCCTACGAGCAGTACTTC.

This clonotype was counted many times. J is TRBJ2-7 and V is TRBV7-9, with TRBD1 matching over 8 bases. Germline trimming cut 3 bases from V and 1 base from J; bases unmatched to any gene: 5. The V gene's germline CDR1 is SEHNR and CDR2 FQNEAQ (reference sequence). The CDR3 is 15 amino acids. The CDR3 coding sequence is TGTGCCAGCAGCTTGTATCAGGGGGCTTCCTACGAGCAGTACTTC. Translated, it gives CASSLYQGASYEQYF.

A remark on this clonotype: At one end the junction does not follow the germline gene, possibly because of a read error. This rearrangement joins TRBV10-3 to TRBJ1-2; D not resolved. The V gene's germline CDR1 is ENHRY and CDR2 SYGVKD. This CDR3 region has 14 residues. This CDR3 is CASSEFVRMGGYTF. The CDR3 region has the DNA TGTGCCAGCAGTGAATTTGTCAGGATGGGTGGCTACACCTTC.

This clonotype appeared many times. The chain has TRBV20-1 and TRBJ1-4; D not resolved. V lost 1 base to trimming and J lost 1 base, with 13 bases between them. The CDR3 is 16 residues long. The germline gives CDR1 DFQATT, CDR2 SNEGSKA (reference sequence). The CDR3 DNA is TGCAGTGCTAGAGGGACGTACCGGGGAACTAATGAAAAACTGTTTTTT. Translation gives CSARGTYRGTNEKLFF.